The next 16 T cell receptor beta chains were all read from a single sample in a study of blood T cells in healthy people across ages. Next came a second PCR, run for about 7 to 12 cycles, which used a sample-barcoded 5' primer along with a J-beta primer mix. TCRdb reanalysed the 5' RACE reads using MiXCR and keeps one entry per CDR3 protein. This table holds about 1.4 million distinct CDR3 sequences, roughly 60% found once. Sequencing used blood. These receptors were obtained from a man aged 18-30 years in good health.

This rearrangement joins TRBV27 to TRBJ1-3; the D gene is possibly TRBD1 (5 bases). The CDR3 extends over 15 amino acids. Germline CDR1 MNHEY, CDR2 SMNVEV (reference sequence). V lost 3 bases to trimming and J lost 0 bases, with 9 bases between them. The CDR3 protein is CASSLSTVSGNTIYF. For the CDR3, the DNA is TGTGCCAGCAGTTTGTCGACAGTCTCTGGAAACACCATATATTTT.

The rearrangement links TRBV7-2 to TRBJ2-3, with unresolved D. Germline V gene lookup returns CDR1 SGHTA and CDR2 FQGNSA. Between the trimmed V and J ends, which lost 3 bases and 11 bases, there was a span of 15 bases. There are 13 residues in the CDR3. CDR3: CASSLPNGDGQYF. The CDR3 DNA reads as TGTGCCAGCAGCTTGCCGAACGGAGACGGGCAGTATTTT.

The sample holds a few counts of this clonotype. The chain recombines TRBV7-6 with TRBJ1-1; D gene unclear. The V gene lost 5 bases and the J gene lost 0 bases, with 7 bases spanning the gap. The CDR3 length is 13 residues. Germline CDR1 SGHVS, CDR2 FNYEAQ. The CDR3 is CASSVSMNTEAFF. Here the CDR3 DNA reads TGTGCCAGCAGCGTCAGTATGAACACTGAAGCTTTCTTT.

The sample holds a few counts of this clonotype. The chain joins TRBV20-1 to TRBJ2-3; TRBD1 matches 9 bases. J lost 2 bases, V lost 0 bases, and 9 bases had no gene match. CDR1 and CDR2 (germline): DFQATT, SNEGSKA (reference sequence). This CDR3 has 17 amino acids. The CDR3 bases are TGCAGTGCTAGAGATATATCGGGACAGGGTCCCACAGATACGCAGTATTTT. Amino acids: CSARDISGQGPTDTQYF.

The chain links TRBV4-2 to TRBJ1-2; 8 positions match TRBD1. The CDR3 covers 13 residues. The trim removed 4 bases at V and 6 bases at J, leaving 4 bases unmatched. Germline V gene lookup returns CDR1 LGHNA and CDR2 YNFKEQ. The CDR3 loop is CASSRQGPDGYTF. CDR3 DNA sequence: TGTGCCAGCAGCCGACAGGGGCCGGATGGCTACACCTTC.

This chain joins TRBV6-5 and TRBJ1-2; the D gene is possibly TRBD1 (6 bases). The germline V gene encodes CDR1 MNHEY and CDR2 SVGAGI. The CDR3 extends over 14 amino acids. Trimming cost V 9 bases and J 8 bases, with 22 bases left between them. The CDR3 region has the DNA TGTGCCAGTCTCGACTTGCGGGGGCAAGAGGGCTACACCTTC. Encoded protein: CASLDLRGQEGYTF.

The rearrangement links TRBV29-1 to TRBJ2-7; 8 bases fit TRBD2. The germline gives CDR1 SQVTM, CDR2 ANQGSEA. The junction had 11 bases not matched to a gene; V was cut back by 6 bases and J by 7 bases. CDR3 length equals 13 residues. The DNA for the CDR3 is TGCAGCGTGGTACTAGCGGTAGAAATTGAGCAGTACTTC. Protein: CSVVLAVEIEQYF.

This chain links TRBV5-1 with TRBJ2-4; no reliable D call. The assigned J gene may be wrong: the sequence end matches TRBJ2-7 better. CDR3 length: 15 amino acids. The V gene's germline CDR1 is SGHRS and CDR2 YFSETQ. DNA of the CDR3: TGCGCCAGCAGCTTAGTCAGACCGGATCCCTACGAGCAGTACTTC. Protein product: CASSLVRPDPYEQYF.

The rearrangement links TRBV15 to TRBJ2-1; D is unclear. CDR3 size: 11 residues. Trimming left V 0 bases short and J 7 bases short, with 1 base between. Germline lookup yields CDR1 LNHNV and CDR2 YYDKDF (reference sequence). The CDR3 DNA is TGTGCCACCAGCAGAGATAATGAGCAGTTCTTC. It encodes CATSRDNEQFF. Complete variable domain (other parts from reference TRBV15 and TRBJ2-1): DAMVIQNPRYQVTQFGKPVTLSCSQTLNHNVMYWYQQKSSQAPKLLFHYYDKDFNNEADTPDNFQSRRPNTSFCFLDIRSPGLGDTAMYLCATSRDNEQFFGPGTRLTVL.

CDR3 DNA sequence: TGTGCCAGCAGCCCTCGAAGACTAGCGGGAGTTCGAGATACGCAGTATTTT. This translates into CASSPRRLAGVRDTQYF. V usage is TRBV7-2 and J usage is TRBJ2-3; 12 bases are a match to TRBD2. This CDR3 is 17 amino acids long. The trim removed 5 bases at V and 5 bases at J, leaving 11 bases unmatched. Germline-derived CDR1 and CDR2 are SGHTA and FQGNSA.

The chain has TRBV20-1 and TRBJ2-5, with D perhaps TRBD1 or TRBD2 (6 bases each). This CDR3 contains 15 residues. Germline V gene data show CDR1 as DFQATT and CDR2 as SNEGSKA (reference sequence). Deletions cut 3 bases from V and 11 bases from J, with 25 bases between. The CDR3 DNA is TGCAGTGCTAGTGGAAGGGGGGATCCGGGATGGGAGCAGTACTTC. It is translated as CSASGRGDPGWEQYF.

The rearrangement uses TRBV7-9 and TRBJ2-1, with D uncertain. V lost 0 bases to trimming and J lost 5 bases, with 11 bases between them. The germline V gene has CDR1 SEHNR and CDR2 FQNEAQ (reference sequence). The CDR3 spans 15 residues. The CDR3: CASSLAMAVDNEQFF. As DNA, the CDR3 is TGTGCCAGCAGCTTAGCGATGGCAGTAGACAATGAGCAGTTCTTC.

This clonotype was detected only a few times. The gene calls are TRBV6-2 or TRBV6-3 and TRBJ1-1; 9 bases map to TRBD1. With V trimmed by 2 bases and J by 5 bases, 12 bases remained unmatched. Germline V gene data show CDR1 as MNHEY and CDR2 as SVGEGT. CDR3 length: 17 amino acids. The CDR3: CASSYTRRDRDETEAFF. CDR3 coding DNA: TGTGCCAGCAGTTACACTAGACGGGACAGGGATGAGACTGAAGCTTTCTTT.

The chain recombines TRBV6-6 with TRBJ1-2; 7 bases agree with TRBD1. V shed 5 bases, J shed 5 bases, and the junction held 8 bases outside the gene matches. Germline V gene data show CDR1 as MNHNY and CDR2 as SVGAGI (reference sequence). The CDR3 extends over 14 amino acids. This chain's CDR3 is CASSASRDSYGYTF. The CDR3 DNA follows: TGTGCCAGCAGTGCCTCTCGGGACAGTTATGGCTACACCTTC.

V gene TRBV11-2 combines with J gene TRBJ1-4; 7 positions agree with TRBD1. Germline V gene lookup returns CDR1 SGHAT and CDR2 FQNNGV. The trim removed 5 bases at V and 1 base at J, leaving 4 bases unmatched. The CDR3 loop spans 15 amino acids. CDR3 region: CASSQWDRTNEKLFF. The CDR3 coding sequence is TGTGCCAGCAGCCAATGGGACAGAACTAATGAAAAACTGTTTTTT.

This rearrangement joins TRBV6-5 to TRBJ2-5, with D tentatively TRBD1 (5 bases). The end of the DNA is better explained by TRBJ2-7, so the J call may be wrong. CDR1 is MNHEY, CDR2 SVGAGI, per germline. The CDR3 has 14 amino acids. CDR3 sequence: CASSYGQGLYEQYF. The CDR3 DNA is TGTGCCAGCAGTTACGGGCAGGGATTGTACGAGCAGTACTTC.